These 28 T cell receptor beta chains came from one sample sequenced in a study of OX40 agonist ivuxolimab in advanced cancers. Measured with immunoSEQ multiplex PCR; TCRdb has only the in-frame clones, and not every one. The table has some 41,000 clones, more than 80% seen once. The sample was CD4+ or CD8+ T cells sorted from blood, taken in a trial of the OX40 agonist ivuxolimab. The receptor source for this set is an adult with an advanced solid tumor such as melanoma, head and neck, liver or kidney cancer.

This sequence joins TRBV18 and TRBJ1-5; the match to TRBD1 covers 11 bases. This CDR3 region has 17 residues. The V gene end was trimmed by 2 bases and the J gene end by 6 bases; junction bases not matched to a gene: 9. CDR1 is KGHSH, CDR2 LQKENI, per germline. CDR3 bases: TGTGCCAGCTCACCAGGGACAGGGGGTGGGTCCGGTCAGCCCCAGCATTTT. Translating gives CASSPGTGGGSGQPQHF.

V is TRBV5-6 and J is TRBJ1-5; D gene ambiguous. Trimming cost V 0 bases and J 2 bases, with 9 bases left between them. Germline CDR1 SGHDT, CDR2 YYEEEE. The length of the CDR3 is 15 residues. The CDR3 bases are TGTGCCAGCAGCTTGGGTCAACATGGCAATCAGCCCCAGCATTTT. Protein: CASSLGQHGNQPQHF.

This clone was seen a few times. CDR3 sequence (DNA): TGTGCCAGCAGCTTACGACGGCGCCTGAACACTGAAGCTTTCTTT. Protein: CASSLRRRLNTEAFF. The chain is built from TRBV7-8 and TRBJ1-1; D not resolved. Germline lookup yields CDR1 SGHVS and CDR2 FQNEAQ. The CDR3 is 15 amino acids. Trimming took 2 bases from V and 0 from J, leaving 10 bases between them.

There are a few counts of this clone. The CDR3 sequence: CAWSDPRGTGSYGYTF. For the CDR3, the DNA is TGTGCCTGGAGCGACCCCAGAGGGACCGGCAGCTATGGCTACACCTTC. The rearrangement joins TRBV30 to TRBJ1-2; D is possibly TRBD1 (5 bases). Looked up from germline, CDR1 is GTSNPN and CDR2 is SVGIG (reference sequence). The V end lost 3 bases, the J end lost 4 bases, and 21 bases lay between the germline ends. This CDR3 has 16 amino acids.

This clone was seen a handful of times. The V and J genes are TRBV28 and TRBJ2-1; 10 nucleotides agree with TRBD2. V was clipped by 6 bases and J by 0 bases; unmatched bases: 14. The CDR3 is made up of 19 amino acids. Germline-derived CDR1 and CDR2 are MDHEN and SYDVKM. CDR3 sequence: CASRETGTSESRSYNEQFF. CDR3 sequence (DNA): TGTGCCAGCAGAGAAACCGGGACTAGCGAGAGTCGCTCCTACAATGAGCAGTTCTTC. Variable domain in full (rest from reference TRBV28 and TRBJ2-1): DVKVTQSSRYLVKRTGEKVFLECVQDMDHENMFWYRQDPGLGLRLIYFSYDVKMKEKGDIPEGYSVSREKKERFSLILESASTNQTSMYLCASRETGTSESRSYNEQFFGPGTRLTVL.

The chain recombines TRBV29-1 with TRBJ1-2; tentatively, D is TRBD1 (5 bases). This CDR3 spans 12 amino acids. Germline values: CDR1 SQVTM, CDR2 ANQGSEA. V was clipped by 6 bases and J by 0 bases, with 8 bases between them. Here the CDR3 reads CSVQAPNYGYTF. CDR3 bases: TGCAGCGTACAGGCACCTAACTATGGCTACACCTTC. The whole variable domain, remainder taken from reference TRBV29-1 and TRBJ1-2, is SAVISQKPSRDICQRGTSLTIQCQVDSQVTMMFWYRQQPGQSLTLIATANQGSEATYESGFVIDKFPISRPNLTFSTLTVSNMSPEDSSIYLCSVQAPNYGYTFGSGTRLTVV.

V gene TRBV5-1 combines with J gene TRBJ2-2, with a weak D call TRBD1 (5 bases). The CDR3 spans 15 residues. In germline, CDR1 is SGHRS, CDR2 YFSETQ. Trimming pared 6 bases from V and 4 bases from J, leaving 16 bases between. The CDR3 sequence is CASTPLGALTGELFF. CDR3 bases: TGCGCCAGCACCCCCCTTGGGGCGCTCACCGGGGAGCTGTTTTTT. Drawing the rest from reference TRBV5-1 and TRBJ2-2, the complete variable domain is KAGVTQTPRYLIKTRGQQVTLSCSPISGHRSVSWYQQTPGQGLQFLFEYFSETQRNKGNFPGRFSGRQFSNSRSEMNVSTLELGDSALYLCASTPLGALTGELFFGEGSRLTVL.

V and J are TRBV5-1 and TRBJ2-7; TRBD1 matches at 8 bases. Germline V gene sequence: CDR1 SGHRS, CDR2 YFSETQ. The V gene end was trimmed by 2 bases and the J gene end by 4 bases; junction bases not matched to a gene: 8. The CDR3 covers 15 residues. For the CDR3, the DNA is TGCGCCAGCAGCTTCTTCCGGGACAGGCAGTACGAGCAGTACTTC. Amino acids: CASSFFRDRQYEQYF. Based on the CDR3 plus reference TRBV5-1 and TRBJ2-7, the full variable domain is KAGVTQTPRYLIKTRGQQVTLSCSPISGHRSVSWYQQTPGQGLQFLFEYFSETQRNKGNFPGRFSGRQFSNSRSEMNVSTLELGDSALYLCASSFFRDRQYEQYFGPGTRLTVT.

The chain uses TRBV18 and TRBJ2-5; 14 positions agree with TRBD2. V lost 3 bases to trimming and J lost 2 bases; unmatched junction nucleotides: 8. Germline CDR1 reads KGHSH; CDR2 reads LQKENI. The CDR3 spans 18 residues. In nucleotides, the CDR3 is TGTGCCAGCTCACCGAGACTAGCGGGAGGGCCGGCGCAAGAGACCCAGTACTTC. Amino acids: CASSPRLAGGPAQETQYF.

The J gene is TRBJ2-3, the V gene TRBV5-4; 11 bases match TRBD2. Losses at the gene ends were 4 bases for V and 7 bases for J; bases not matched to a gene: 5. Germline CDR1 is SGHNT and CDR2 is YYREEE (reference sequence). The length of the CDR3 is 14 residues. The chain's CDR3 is CASSDGLAGYTQYF. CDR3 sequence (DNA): TGTGCCAGCAGCGATGGACTAGCGGGTTATACGCAGTATTTT. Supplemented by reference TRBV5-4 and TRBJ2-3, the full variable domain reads ETGVTQSPTHLIKTRGQQVTLRCSSQSGHNTVSWYQQALGQGPQFIFQYYREEENGRGNFPPRFSGLQFPNYSSELNVNALELDDSALYLCASSDGLAGYTQYFGPGTRLTVL.

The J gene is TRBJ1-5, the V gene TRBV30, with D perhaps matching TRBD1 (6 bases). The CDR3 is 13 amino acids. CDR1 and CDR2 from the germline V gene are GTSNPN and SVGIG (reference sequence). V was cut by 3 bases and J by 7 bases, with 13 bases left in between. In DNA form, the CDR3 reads TGTGCCTGGAGCGGGGGGCTAGAACAGCCCCAGCATTTT. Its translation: CAWSGGLEQPQHF.

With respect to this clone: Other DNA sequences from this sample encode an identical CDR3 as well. CDR3 nucleotide sequence: TGTGCCAGCGGGGACGGGTCCTACGAGCAGTACTTC. Translated, it gives CASGDGSYEQYF. The rearrangement joins TRBV7-9 to TRBJ2-7, with D perhaps TRBD1 or TRBD2 (5 bases each). There are 12 residues in the CDR3. With 8 bases removed from V and 1 base from J, the gap between germline ends came to 9 bases. In germline, CDR1 is SEHNR, CDR2 FQNEAQ (reference sequence).

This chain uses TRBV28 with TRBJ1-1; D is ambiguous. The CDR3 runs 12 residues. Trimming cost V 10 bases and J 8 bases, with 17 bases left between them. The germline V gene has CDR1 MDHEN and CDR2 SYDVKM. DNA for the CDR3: TGTGCCACCTACGGGCCCTTGTTAGAAGCTTTCTTT. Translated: CATYGPLLEAFF.

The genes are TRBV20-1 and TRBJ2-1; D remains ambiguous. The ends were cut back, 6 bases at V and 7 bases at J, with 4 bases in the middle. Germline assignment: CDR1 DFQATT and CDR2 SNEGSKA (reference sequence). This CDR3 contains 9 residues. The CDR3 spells CSAENEQFF. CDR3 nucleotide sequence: TGCAGTGCGGAAAATGAGCAGTTCTTC.

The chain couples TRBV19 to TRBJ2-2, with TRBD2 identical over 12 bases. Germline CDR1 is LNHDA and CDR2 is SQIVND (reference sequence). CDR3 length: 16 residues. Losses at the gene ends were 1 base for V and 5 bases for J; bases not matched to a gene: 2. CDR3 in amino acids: CASSIGLAGGTGELFF. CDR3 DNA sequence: TGTGCCAGTAGTATAGGCCTAGCGGGAGGGACCGGGGAGCTGTTTTTT. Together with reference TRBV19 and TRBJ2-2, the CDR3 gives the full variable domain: DGGITQSPKYLFRKEGQNVTLSCEQNLNHDAMYWYRQDPGQGLRLIYYSQIVNDFQKGDIAEGYSVSREKKESFPLTVTSAQKNPTAFYLCASSIGLAGGTGELFFGEGSRLTVL.

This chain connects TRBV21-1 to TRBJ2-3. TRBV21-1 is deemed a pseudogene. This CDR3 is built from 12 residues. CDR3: CAIHGSTDTQYF. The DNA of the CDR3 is TGTGCCATCCATGGAAGCACAGATACGCAGTATTTT.

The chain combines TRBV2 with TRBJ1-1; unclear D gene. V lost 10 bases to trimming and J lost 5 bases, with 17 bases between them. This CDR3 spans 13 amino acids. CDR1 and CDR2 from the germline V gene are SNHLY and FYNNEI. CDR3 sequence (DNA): TGTGCCACCCAACCCGACTCCGGGACTGAAGCTTTCTTT. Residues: CATQPDSGTEAFF.

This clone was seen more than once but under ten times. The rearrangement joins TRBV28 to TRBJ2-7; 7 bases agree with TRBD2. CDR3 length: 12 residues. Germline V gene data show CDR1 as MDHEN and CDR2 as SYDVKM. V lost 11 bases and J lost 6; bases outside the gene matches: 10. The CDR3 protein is CAVFDWGGEQYF. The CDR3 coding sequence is TGTGCCGTCTTTGATTGGGGGGGCGAGCAGTACTTC.

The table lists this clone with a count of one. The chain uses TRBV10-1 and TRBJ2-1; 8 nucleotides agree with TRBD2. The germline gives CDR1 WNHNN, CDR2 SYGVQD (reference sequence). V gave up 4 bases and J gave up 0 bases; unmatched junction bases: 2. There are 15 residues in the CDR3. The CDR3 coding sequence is TGCGCCAGCAGTGGTGGGACTAGCTCCTACAATGAGCAGTTCTTC. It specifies CASSGGTSSYNEQFF.

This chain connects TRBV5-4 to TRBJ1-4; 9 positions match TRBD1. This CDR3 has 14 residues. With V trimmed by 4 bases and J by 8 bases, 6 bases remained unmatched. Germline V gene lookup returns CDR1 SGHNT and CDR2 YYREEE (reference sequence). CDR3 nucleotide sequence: TGTGCCAGCAGCCTAACAGGGGGCGAGGAAAAACTGTTTTTT. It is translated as CASSLTGGEEKLFF.

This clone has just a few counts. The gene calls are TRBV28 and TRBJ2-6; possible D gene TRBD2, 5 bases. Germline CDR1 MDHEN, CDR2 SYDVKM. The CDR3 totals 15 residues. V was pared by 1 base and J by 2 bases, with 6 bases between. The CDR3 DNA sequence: TGTGCCAGCAGTTTATCCGGGGCTGGGGCCAACGTCCTGACTTTC. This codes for CASSLSGAGANVLTF.

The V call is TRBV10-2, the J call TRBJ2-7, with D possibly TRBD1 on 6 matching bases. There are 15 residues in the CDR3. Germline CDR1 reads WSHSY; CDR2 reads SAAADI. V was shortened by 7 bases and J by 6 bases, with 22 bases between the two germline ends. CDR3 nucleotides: TGCGCCAGCAAGGGTTCCGACAGGACTTCTTCCGAGCAGTACTTC. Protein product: CASKGSDRTSSEQYF.

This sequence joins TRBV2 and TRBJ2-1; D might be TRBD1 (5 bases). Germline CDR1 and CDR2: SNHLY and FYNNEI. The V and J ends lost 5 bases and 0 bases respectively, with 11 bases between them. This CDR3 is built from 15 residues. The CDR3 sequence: CASSLQVFSYNEQFF. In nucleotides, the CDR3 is TGTGCCAGCAGTTTACAGGTATTCTCCTACAATGAGCAGTTCTTC. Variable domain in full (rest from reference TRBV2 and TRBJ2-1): EPEVTQTPSHQVTQMGQEVILRCVPISNHLYFYWYRQILGQKVEFLVSFYNNEISEKSEIFDDQFSVERPDGSNFTLKIRSTKLEDSAMYFCASSLQVFSYNEQFFGPGTRLTVL.

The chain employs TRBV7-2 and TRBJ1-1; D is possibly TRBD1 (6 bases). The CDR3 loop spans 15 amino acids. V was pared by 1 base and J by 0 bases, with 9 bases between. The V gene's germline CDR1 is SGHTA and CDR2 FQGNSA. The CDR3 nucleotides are TGTGCCAGCAGCTTAGAGGGGGGCCTGAACACTGAAGCTTTCTTT. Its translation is CASSLEGGLNTEAFF.

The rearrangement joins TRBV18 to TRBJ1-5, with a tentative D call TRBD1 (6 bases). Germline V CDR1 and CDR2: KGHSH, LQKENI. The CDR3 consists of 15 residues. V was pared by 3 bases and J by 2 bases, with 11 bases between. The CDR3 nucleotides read TGTGCCAGCTCACCTGAGACAGGCGGCAATCAGCCCCAGCATTTT. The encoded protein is CASSPETGGNQPQHF.

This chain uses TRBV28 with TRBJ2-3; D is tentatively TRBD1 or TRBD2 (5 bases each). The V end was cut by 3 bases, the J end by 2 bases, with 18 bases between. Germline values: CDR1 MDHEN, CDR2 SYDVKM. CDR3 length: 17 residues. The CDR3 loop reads CASSFGPGATDTDTQYF. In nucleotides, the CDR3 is TGTGCCAGCAGTTTCGGCCCCGGGGCTACCGACACAGATACGCAGTATTTT.

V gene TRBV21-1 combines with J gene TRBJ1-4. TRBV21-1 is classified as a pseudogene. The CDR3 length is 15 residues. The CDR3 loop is CASSKEASSGEKLFF. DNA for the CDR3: TGTGCCAGCAGCAAAGAGGCGAGTTCTGGGGAAAAACTGTTTTTT.

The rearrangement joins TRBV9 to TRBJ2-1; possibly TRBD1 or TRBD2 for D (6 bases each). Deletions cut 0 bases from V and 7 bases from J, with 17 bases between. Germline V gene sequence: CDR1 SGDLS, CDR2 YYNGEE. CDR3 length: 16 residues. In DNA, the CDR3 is TGTGCCAGCAGCGTAGTAAGGGGGGCCACGAGGAATGAGCAGTTCTTC. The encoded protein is CASSVVRGATRNEQFF.